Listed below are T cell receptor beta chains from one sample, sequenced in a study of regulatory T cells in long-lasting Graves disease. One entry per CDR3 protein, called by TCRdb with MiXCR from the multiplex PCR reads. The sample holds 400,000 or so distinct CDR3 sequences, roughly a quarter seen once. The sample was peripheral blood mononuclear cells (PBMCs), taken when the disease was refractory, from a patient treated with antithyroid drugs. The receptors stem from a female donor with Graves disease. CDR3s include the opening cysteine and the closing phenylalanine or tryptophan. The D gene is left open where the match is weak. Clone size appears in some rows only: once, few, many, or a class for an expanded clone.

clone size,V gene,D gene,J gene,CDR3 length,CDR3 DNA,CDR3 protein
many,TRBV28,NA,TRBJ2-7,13,TGTGCCAGCAGTCTACCGGGACACTACGAGCAGTACTTC,CASSLPGHYEQYF
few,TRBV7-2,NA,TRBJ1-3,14,TGTGCCAGCAGCGGCGGGATGGGGGGAAACACCATATATTTT,CASSGGMGGNTIYF
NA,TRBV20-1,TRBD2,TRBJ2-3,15,TGCAGTGCTGAACGACTAGCGGGAAGGACAGATACGCAGTATTTT,CSAERLAGRTDTQYF
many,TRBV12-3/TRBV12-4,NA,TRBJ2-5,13,TGTGCCAGCAGTTCCACGGACCAAGAGACCCAGTACTTC,CASSSTDQETQYF
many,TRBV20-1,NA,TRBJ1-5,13,TGCAGTGCTAGAGATTCGGGCGATCAGCCCCAGCATTTT,CSARDSGDQPQHF
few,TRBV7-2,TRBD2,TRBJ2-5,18,TGTGCCAGCAGCTTAGATTTAACTAGCGGACGTTCCGGGGAGACCCAGTACTTC,CASSLDLTSGRSGETQYF
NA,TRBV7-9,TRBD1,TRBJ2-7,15,TGTGCCAGCAGCTACGGACAGGGAAGCTCCTACGAGCAGTACTTC,CASSYGQGSSYEQYF
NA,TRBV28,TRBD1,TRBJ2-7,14,TGTGCCAGCAGTTTGGGGACAGGGATTGTCGAGCAGTACTTC,CASSLGTGIVEQYF
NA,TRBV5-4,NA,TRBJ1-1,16,TGTGCCAGCAGCTTGGGTTTGATAGGCGGTTACACTGAAGCTTTCTTT,CASSLGLIGGYTEAFF
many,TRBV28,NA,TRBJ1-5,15,TGTGCCAGCAGTTCCGGGACATATAGCAATCAGCCCCAGCATTTT,CASSSGTYSNQPQHF
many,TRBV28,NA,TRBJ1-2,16,TGTGCCAGCAGTTTTCGGGTGCGAGGCCCTATGAGTGGCTACACCTTC,CASSFRVRGPMSGYTF
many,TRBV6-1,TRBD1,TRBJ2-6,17,TGTGCCAGCAGTCCGTCCCGGGACAGCTCTGGGGCCAACGTCCTGACTTTC,CASSPSRDSSGANVLTF
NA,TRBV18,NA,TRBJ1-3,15,TGTGCCAGCTCACCACCAGGGGGATCTGGAAACACCATATATTTT,CASSPPGGSGNTIYF
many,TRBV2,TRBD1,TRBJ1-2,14,TGTGCCAGCAGTAAGGGACAGACCGTTGATGGCTACACCTTC,CASSKGQTVDGYTF
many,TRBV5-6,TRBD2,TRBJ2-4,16,TGTGCCAGCAGCGTGGGGGAGGGGCTAGCCAAAAACATTCAGTACTTC,CASSVGEGLAKNIQYF
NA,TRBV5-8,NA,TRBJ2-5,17,TGTGCCAGCAGCTTGGCCCCGCCGGGAAGGACCCAAGAGACCCAGTACTTC,CASSLAPPGRTQETQYF
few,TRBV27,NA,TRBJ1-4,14,TGTGCCAGCAGTTTACGACGGACTAATGAAAAACTGTTTTTT,CASSLRRTNEKLFF
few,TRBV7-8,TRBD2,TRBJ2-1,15,TGTGCCAGCAGCCTAACTAGCGGGAGGTTTGATGAGCAGTTCTTC,CASSLTSGRFDEQFF
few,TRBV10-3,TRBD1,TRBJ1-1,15,TGTGCCATCAGGGAGACAGGGGGCGCGTCCACTGAAGCTTTCTTT,CAIRETGGASTEAFF
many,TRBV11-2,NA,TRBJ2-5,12,TGTGCCAGCAGCAACATGGGAGAGACCCAGTACTTC,CASSNMGETQYF
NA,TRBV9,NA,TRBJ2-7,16,TGTGCCAGCAGCGTAGGGGCCGGGCGCTACTCCTACGAGCAGTACTTC,CASSVGAGRYSYEQYF
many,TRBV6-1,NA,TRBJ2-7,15,TGTGCCAGCAGTGAAGTTACAGGAAGATCCTACGAGCAGTACTTC,CASSEVTGRSYEQYF
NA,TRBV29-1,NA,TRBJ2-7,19,TGCAGCGTTGTTGATTTGCCGCTCGGAACCCCCGGCGGCTTCTACGAGCAGTACTTC,CSVVDLPLGTPGGFYEQYF
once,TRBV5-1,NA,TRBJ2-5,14,TGCGCCAGCAGCAATACCCGGGACGAGGAGACCCAGTACTTC,CASSNTRDEETQYF
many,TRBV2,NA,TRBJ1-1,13,TGTGCCAGCAGGGGGGGAATGAACACTGAAGCTTTCTTT,CASRGGMNTEAFF
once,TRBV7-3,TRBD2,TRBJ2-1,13,TGTGCCAGCAGCTTGGCGGGAGCCGGTAAGCAGTTCTTC,CASSLAGAGKQFF
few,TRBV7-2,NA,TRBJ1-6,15,TGTGCCAGCAGCCCACTAATCCCCGATAATTCACCCCTCCACTTT,CASSPLIPDNSPLHF
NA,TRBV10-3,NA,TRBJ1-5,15,TGTGCCAGCAGTGAACTCGGGGCTAGCAATCAGCCCCAGCATTTT,CASSELGASNQPQHF